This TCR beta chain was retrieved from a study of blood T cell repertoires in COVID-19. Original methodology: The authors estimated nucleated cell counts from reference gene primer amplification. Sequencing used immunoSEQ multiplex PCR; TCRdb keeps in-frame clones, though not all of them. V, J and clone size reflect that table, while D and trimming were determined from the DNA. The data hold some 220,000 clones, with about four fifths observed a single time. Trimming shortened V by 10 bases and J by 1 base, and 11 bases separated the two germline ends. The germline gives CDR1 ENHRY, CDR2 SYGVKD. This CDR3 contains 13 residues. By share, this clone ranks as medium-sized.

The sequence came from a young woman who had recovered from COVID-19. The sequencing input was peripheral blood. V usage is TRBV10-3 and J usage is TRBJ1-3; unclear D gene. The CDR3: CATNAQSGNTIYF. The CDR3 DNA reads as TGTGCCACCAACGCACAGTCTGGAAACACCATATATTTT.